This T cell receptor beta chain emerged from a study of shared T cell receptors in the human thymus. TCRdb's copy holds only in-frame clones and misses some; the assay was immunoSEQ multiplex PCR. Among 640,000 or so clones, more than 75% were seen once, and the ten largest hold 0.0094%. With V trimmed by 5 bases and J by 1 base, 10 bases remained unmatched. Looked up from germline, CDR1 is SSHAT and CDR2 is FNYEAQ (reference sequence). This CDR3 spans 18 amino acids. The data also belong to a second study, concerning human thymus T cells.

This chain uses TRBV7-7 with TRBJ2-1; 11 positions match TRBD2. This sequence was found in a boy under two years old with a congenital heart defect. The sequencing sample was made of thymocytes. CDR3 residues: CASSPLAGEVHSYNEQFF. CDR3 nucleotides: TGTGCCAGCAGCCCACTAGCGGGAGAGGTCCATTCCTACAATGAGCAGTTCTTC.